These 13 T cell receptor beta chains originate from one sample sequenced in a study of blood T cell repertoires in COVID-19. Measured with immunoSEQ multiplex PCR; TCRdb has only the in-frame clones, and not every one. The sample has some 150,000 clones, roughly 86% seen once. Sample: peripheral blood. Receptor source: a human donor in a cohort sampled during active COVID-19.

This clone occurred once. The V and J genes are TRBV5-4 and TRBJ2-7; TRBD1 matches at 7 bases. CDR1 is SGHNT and CDR2 is YYREEE in the germline V gene (reference sequence). The CDR3 length is 17 residues. V shed 5 bases and J 7 bases; nucleotides not matched to a gene: 21. The CDR3 DNA sequence: TGTGCCAGCAGTCCGATCCCGACAGGGACGATTTGGGAAGAGCAGTACTTC. Residues: CASSPIPTGTIWEEQYF.

The CDR3 DNA follows: TGCGCCAGCAGCCCCATCGTGTTATCGGCGTCAGGGCGAAATCAGCCCCAGCATTTT. Its translation: CASSPIVLSASGRNQPQHF. The J gene is TRBJ1-5, the V gene TRBV4-1; D is perhaps TRBD1 (5 bases). Germline V gives CDR1 MGHRA, CDR2 YSYEKL. The CDR3 runs to 19 residues. Trimming stripped 4 bases from V and 4 bases from J, with 26 bases between.

The chain joins TRBV30 to TRBJ1-1; weak D call: TRBD1 (6 bases). In germline, CDR1 is GTSNPN, CDR2 SVGIG (reference sequence). Trimming removed 5 bases from V and 10 bases from J, with 14 bases in between. The CDR3 is 11 amino acids. CDR3: CAWSFRGTAFF. DNA of the CDR3: TGTGCCTGGTCGTTTAGGGGGACAGCTTTCTTT.

The CDR3 loop reads CASSAEGPKNIQYF. In DNA form, the CDR3 reads TGTGCCAGCAGCGCAGAGGGCCCCAAAAACATTCAGTACTTC. The V and J genes are TRBV9 and TRBJ2-4, with D maybe TRBD2 (5 bases). Germline V gene sequence: CDR1 SGDLS, CDR2 YYNGEE. The CDR3 runs 14 residues. With 3 bases removed from V and 2 bases from J, the gap between germline ends came to 9 bases.

This clone showed up just once. The chain uses TRBV14 and TRBJ2-6; no definite D call. V was cut by 2 bases and J by 0 bases, with 5 bases left in between. There are 15 residues in the CDR3. From germline, CDR1 is SGHDN and CDR2 FVKESK. This CDR3 is CASSQFISGANVLTF. CDR3 coding DNA: TGTGCCAGCAGCCAATTCATCTCTGGGGCCAACGTCCTGACTTTC.

The chain couples TRBV4-1 to TRBJ1-2; 7 nucleotides agree with TRBD1. The germline CDR1 and CDR2 sequences are MGHRA and YSYEKL. This CDR3 comprises 15 residues. V lost 1 base and J lost 8; bases outside the gene matches: 10. CDR3 nucleotide sequence: TGCGCCAGCAGCCAAGGGTCCGGCAGGGGGTACGGCTACACCTTC. Its translation is CASSQGSGRGYGYTF.

This clone was seen a few times. This chain uses TRBV5-1 with TRBJ1-2; no clear D. Trimming removed 3 bases from V and 0 bases from J, with 21 bases in between. The CDR3 contains 18 residues. The germline V gene has CDR1 SGHRS and CDR2 YFSETQ. In DNA, the CDR3 is TGCGCCAGCAGCTCTGCCGAGGGTAAGATAGAGACTAACTATGGCTACACCTTC. Protein product: CASSSAEGKIETNYGYTF.

This clone was found once. Other DNA sequences of this sample code for an identical CDR3. The chain couples TRBV19 to TRBJ2-7; 8 nucleotides align to TRBD1. After removal of 3 bases from V and 5 bases from J, the junction contained 3 bases not matched to a gene. CDR3 length: 13 residues. Germline V gene data show CDR1 as LNHDA and CDR2 as SQIVND (reference sequence). The CDR3 DNA is TGTGCCAGTAGTATCGCAGGGGGCCACGAGCAGTACTTC. It yields the protein CASSIAGGHEQYF.

The chain is built from TRBV25-1 and TRBJ2-3; 7 bases align to TRBD1. V shed 4 bases, J shed 14 bases, and the junction held 15 bases outside the gene matches. Germline CDR1 reads MGHDK; CDR2 reads SYGVNS. The CDR3 runs 14 residues. The CDR3 loop reads CASSAFLGDRRSYF. The DNA of the CDR3 is TGTGCCAGCAGTGCCTTTTTGGGGGACAGACGGTCGTATTTT.

This sequence joins TRBV7-2 and TRBJ1-1; a weak D match, TRBD1 (6 bases). Deletions cut 2 bases from V and 0 bases from J, with 13 bases between. The length of the CDR3 is 16 residues. Germline V gene lookup returns CDR1 SGHTA and CDR2 FQGNSA. CDR3 nucleotides: TGTGCCAGCAGCTTAATTTTCGGGACATTGAACACTGAAGCTTTCTTT. It translates to CASSLIFGTLNTEAFF.

This chain connects TRBV30 to TRBJ1-5; the match to TRBD1 covers 8 bases. The CDR3 covers 20 residues. Per germline, CDR1 GTSNPN and CDR2 SVGIG (reference sequence). J gave up 1 base and V 0 bases, and 17 bases lay outside the gene matches. The CDR3 DNA follows: TGTGCCTGGAGTGTACGTACCGGACAGGGAATTAGGTGGAGCAATCAGCCCCAGCATTTT. The encoded protein is CAWSVRTGQGIRWSNQPQHF.

This clone was counted a few times. This chain uses TRBV7-9 with TRBJ2-2; a possible D gene is TRBD1 (5 bases). Trimming cost V 10 bases and J 1 base, with 13 bases left between them. This CDR3 contains 14 residues. Germline CDR1 is SEHNR and CDR2 is FQNEAQ (reference sequence). CDR3 DNA: TGTGCCACTGAAGACAGTCTGAACACCGGGGAGCTGTTTTTT. This codes for CATEDSLNTGELFF.

The CDR3 DNA reads TGTGCCAGCAGTGGGGGACAGGGGGCGAATCAGCCCCAGCATTTT. Translating gives CASSGGQGANQPQHF. The chain uses TRBV6-4 and TRBJ1-5; TRBD1 matches at 12 bases. Germline V gene data show CDR1 as MRHNA and CDR2 as SNTAGT. J lost 4 bases, V lost 4 bases, and 2 bases had no gene match. This CDR3 comprises 15 residues.